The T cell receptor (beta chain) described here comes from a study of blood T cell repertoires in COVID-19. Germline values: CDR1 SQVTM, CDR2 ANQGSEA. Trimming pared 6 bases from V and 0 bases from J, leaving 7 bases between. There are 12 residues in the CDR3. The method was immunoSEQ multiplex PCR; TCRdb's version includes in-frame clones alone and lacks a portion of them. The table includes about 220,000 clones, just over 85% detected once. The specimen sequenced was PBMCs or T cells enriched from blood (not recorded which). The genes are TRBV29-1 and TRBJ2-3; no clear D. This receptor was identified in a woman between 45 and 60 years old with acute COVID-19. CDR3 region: CSVSSSTDTQYF. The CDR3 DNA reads TGCAGCGTCTCTTCTAGCACAGATACGCAGTATTTT.